This T cell receptor beta chain was identified in a study of blood T cell repertoires in COVID-19. In the authors' methods: Amplified reference gene primers provided the basis for estimating nucleated cell counts. Repertoires were generated with immunoSEQ multiplex PCR, while TCRdb's copy carries only in-frame clones and drops some. V and J calls and clone size are copied from that table; D and trimming were computed from the DNA. The sample has about 240,000 clones; 85% to 90% are singletons. After removal of 3 bases from V and 5 bases from J, the junction contained 9 bases not matched to a gene. The germline V gene has CDR1 LNHDA and CDR2 SQIVND (reference sequence). This CDR3 spans 15 amino acids. Cohort placement rested on clinical history that participants reported themselves.

Material: PBMCs or T cells enriched from blood (not recorded which). This clonotype was sampled from a man aged 35 to 55 who had recovered from COVID-19. This chain links TRBV19 with TRBJ2-5; TRBD2 agrees at 7 bases. CDR3 nucleotide sequence: TGTGCCAGTAGTATCAACGGCGGGAGAATCGAGACCCAGTACTTC. Translating it yields CASSINGGRIETQYF.